Each of the 15 T cell receptor beta chains below was sequenced from the same sample in a study of T cells in localized non-small cell lung cancer. Repertoires were generated with immunoSEQ multiplex PCR, while TCRdb's copy carries only in-frame clones and drops some. The sample contains about 2,700 clones, just under 30% of which appear only once. Material: lung tumor tissue, obtained before any cancer treatment. These receptors came from a woman aged 40-69 years with stage III lung adenocarcinoma.

J is TRBJ1-4 and V is TRBV30; D is unresolved. V lost 3 bases and J lost 7, with 6 bases in between. This CDR3 is 11 amino acids long. Germline CDR1 and CDR2: GTSNPN and SVGIG (reference sequence). CDR3 nucleotides: TGTGCCTGGAGAAAGGGTGAAAAACTGTTTTTT. Residues: CAWRKGEKLFF.

Only a few counts were recorded for this clone. The rearrangement links TRBV19 to TRBJ1-5; TRBD1 aligns across 8 bases. The V gene end was trimmed by 5 bases and the J gene end by 1 base; junction bases not matched to a gene: 10. Germline assignment: CDR1 LNHDA and CDR2 SQIVND (reference sequence). CDR3 length: 17 residues. The CDR3 spells CASSRDRGVMSNQPQHF. DNA for the CDR3: TGTGCCAGTAGTCGTGACAGGGGTGTAATGAGCAATCAGCCCCAGCATTTT.

This clone has just a few counts. The V gene is TRBV23-1, the J gene TRBJ1-5; the D gene is possibly TRBD1 (6 bases). TRBV23-1 is an open reading frame whose function is uncertain. The V gene lost 1 base and the J gene lost 4 bases, with 26 bases spanning the gap. The CDR3 spans 20 residues. CDR3 sequence (DNA): TGCGCCAGCAGTCAATACCACAGGCAGGGGAGGACGGGGGGTAATCAGCCCCAGCATTTT. This codes for CASSQYHRQGRTGGNQPQHF.

Sample share makes this clone medium-sized (0.01 to 0.1%). V gene TRBV11-3 combines with J gene TRBJ2-7, with D possibly being TRBD2 (6 bases). The V end was cut by 6 bases, the J end by 4 bases, with 16 bases between. This CDR3 is built from 14 residues. From germline, CDR1 is SGHNT and CDR2 YENEEA. CDR3 nucleotides: TGTGCCAGCAGGGGCGGGACTCCAGAGTACGAGCAGTACTTC. Its translation is CASRGGTPEYEQYF.

The chain combines TRBV6-8 with TRBJ1-1; D unclear. Trimming pared 10 bases from V and 1 base from J, leaving 13 bases between. Germline V gene sequence: CDR1 MNHGY, CDR2 SAAAGT. The CDR3 spans 13 residues. CDR3 residues: CAISFDKNTEAFF. The CDR3 region has the DNA TGTGCCATCAGCTTCGATAAGAACACTGAAGCTTTCTTT.

The table lists this clone with a few counts. This rearrangement joins TRBV29-1 to TRBJ1-2; no firm D call. Germline V gives CDR1 SQVTM, CDR2 ANQGSEA. The CDR3 consists of 14 residues. V was pared by 5 bases and J by 4 bases, with 17 bases between. For the CDR3, the DNA is TGCAGCGTTTCCGAACAGATGGCCCTCTATGGCTACACCTTC. It encodes CSVSEQMALYGYTF.

This clone was counted between two and nine times. CDR3 nucleotide sequence: TGTGCCAGCAGTTTAAGCTTAGCGTCTAGCACAGATACGCAGTATTTT. Translating it yields CASSLSLASSTDTQYF. The chain is built from TRBV13 and TRBJ2-3, with a weak D call TRBD2 (5 bases). Trimming shortened V by 6 bases and J by 0 bases, and 16 bases separated the two germline ends. CDR3 length equals 16 residues. CDR1 PRHDT and CDR2 FYEKMQ come from the germline V gene (reference sequence). Together with reference TRBV13 and TRBJ2-3, the CDR3 gives the full variable domain: AAGVIQSPRHLIKEKRETATLKCYPIPRHDTVYWYQQGPGQDPQFLISFYEKMQSDKGSIPDRFSAQQFSDYHSELNMSSLELGDSALYFCASSLSLASSTDTQYFGPGTRLTVL.

The chain links TRBV30 to TRBJ1-5; D call uncertain. CDR1 is GTSNPN and CDR2 is SVGIG in the germline V gene (reference sequence). This CDR3 is built from 15 residues. V dropped 0 bases and J dropped 2 bases, with 11 bases sitting between them. CDR3 in amino acids: CAWSVTGSRNQPQHF. CDR3 in DNA: TGTGCCTGGAGTGTAACCGGCAGCCGCAATCAGCCCCAGCATTTT.

By sample share, this clone is medium-sized. The V call is TRBV7-5, the J call TRBJ2-4. TRBV7-5 is annotated as a pseudogene. This CDR3 contains 15 residues. CDR3 sequence: CASSLGTIDKNIQYF. CDR3 DNA: TGTGCCAGCAGCTTAGGTACGATCGACAAAAACATTCAGTACTTC.

This chain joins TRBV29-1 and TRBJ1-5; no definite D call. Trimming left V 5 bases short and J 4 bases short, with 12 bases between. CDR1 is SQVTM and CDR2 is ANQGSEA in the germline V gene. The CDR3 totals 13 residues. This CDR3 is CSVSRGGNQPQHF. The CDR3 DNA reads as TGCAGCGTTTCCAGAGGAGGAAATCAGCCCCAGCATTTT.

The gene calls are TRBV6-8 and TRBJ1-5; D possibly corresponds to TRBD1 (6 bases). V shed 8 bases and J shed 1 base, with 12 bases lying between them. CDR1 and CDR2 (germline): MNHGY, SAAAGT. The length of the CDR3 is 14 residues. The CDR3 here is CASYLTGSNQPQHF. The CDR3 coding sequence is TGTGCCAGCTACCTCACAGGGAGCAATCAGCCCCAGCATTTT.

This clone was seen only once. The chain combines TRBV5-1 with TRBJ1-1; D possibly corresponds to TRBD1 (6 bases). Per the germline V gene, CDR1 is SGHRS and CDR2 is YFSETQ. Trimming left V 4 bases short and J 0 bases short, with 13 bases between. CDR3 size: 15 residues. The CDR3 DNA reads TGCGCCAGCAGCGATCCGGGACACCTGAACACTGAAGCTTTCTTT. Residues: CASSDPGHLNTEAFF.

This clone was recorded a few times. V gene TRBV25-1 combines with J gene TRBJ1-2, with TRBD1 as a possible D gene (6 bases). Trimming removed 9 bases at V and 4 bases at J, with 18 bases between. The CDR3 runs 14 residues. Germline-derived CDR1 and CDR2 are MGHDK and SYGVNS. Written as DNA, the CDR3 is TGTGCCAGTCTCTCCCCGGGGGCGGGCTATGGCTACACCTTC. Its protein product is CASLSPGAGYGYTF.

This clone is deemed medium-sized. This sequence joins TRBV11-3 and TRBJ1-6; 7 bases map to TRBD1. With V trimmed by 0 bases and J by 1 base, 0 bases remained unmatched. The CDR3 loop spans 16 amino acids. Per the germline V gene, CDR1 is SGHNT and CDR2 is YENEEA. The CDR3 is CASSLEQGSYNSPLHF. DNA for the CDR3: TGTGCCAGCAGCTTAGAACAGGGGTCCTATAATTCACCCCTCCACTTT.

This clone was detected only a few times. This rearrangement joins TRBV18 to TRBJ2-1, with TRBD2 matching over 8 bases. Germline CDR1 KGHSH, CDR2 LQKENI. V was clipped by 3 bases and J by 4 bases; unmatched bases: 8. The CDR3 spans 16 residues. This CDR3 is CASSPPTAGGYNEQFF. CDR3 coding DNA: TGTGCCAGCTCACCCCCGACGGCGGGGGGATACAATGAGCAGTTCTTC.